The text below deals with one T cell receptor (beta chain). There is no known antigen for this receptor. For every CD8+ T cell subset, 250,000 to 300,000 cells were flow-sorted straight into RLT lysis buffer, and each subset was sorted in triplicate. Naive CD8+ T cells were defined stringently as CD45RO-CCR7+CD27+CD95- to exclude memory contaminants. Peripheral blood mononuclear cells were isolated from buffy coats by standard density gradient centrifugation. A FACSAria III was used to flow-sort naive CXCR3-negative and CXCR3-positive CD8+ T cells. Total RNA was extracted from sorted cells using an RNeasy Mini Kit. CDR1 and CDR2, per the germline V gene, are MNHEY and SVGAGI. From its cysteine to its phenylalanine, the CDR3 spans 17 amino acids. No DNA appears here. The data were taken from a study of CXCR3-negative and CXCR3-positive naive CD8 T cells (dated by TCRdb to the late 2010s). In terms of the full investigation: In total, some 140 million TRB reads were obtained, or roughly 1.5 +/- 0.3 million reads per library. Diversity and physicochemical repertoire analyses were performed on about a dozen donors pooled from two independent experiments. For the TRBV-TRBJ cluster analysis, the naive subsets came from 5 donors, while the memory cells came from 3 donors. What the authors observed across the whole study: CXCR3 expression partially decreased after cryopreservation, so most assays used freshly isolated PBMCs. Compared with CXCR3-negative naive cells, CXCR3-positive naive cells had TRB CDR3s with higher hydrophobicity (lower Kidera factor 4), lower energy, and higher strength and volume indices. Both naive subsets had comparably high repertoire diversity, while memory CD8+ T cells had much lower repertoire diversity. Similar TRBV-TRBJ usage was shown by naive CXCR3-negative and CXCR3-positive cells from the same donor, whereas distinct patterns were shown by memory cells. Because surface CD5, which has been linked to self-reactivity in mice, was comparable between naive subsets, TCR interaction strength was also inferred from TRB CDR3 physicochemical properties.

Instrument used: NextSeq 550. The Human TCR Profiling Kit (MiLaboratory) was used to prepare UMI-labeled 5' RACE TRB cDNA libraries. cDNA synthesis used the entire amount of extracted RNA, and PCR amplification then used the entire amount of cDNA produced. Libraries were prepared in parallel using an identical number of PCR cycles. From the authors' description of their analysis: About 53,000 +/- 9,400 unique UMI-labeled TRB cDNA molecules per library were extracted with MIGEC and MiXCR, with at least two reads per UMI required. On average, about 40,000 +/- 10,000 functional in-frame TRB CDR3 nucleotide clonotypes lacking stop codons were found per library. After downsampling to 5000 UMI-labeled TRB molecules per sample, diversity metrics such as normalized Shannon-Wiener and Chao1 were calculated in VDJtools. For the central five CDR3 residues, VDJtools calculated physicochemical properties weighted by clonotype size, namely interaction energy, strength, volume and Kidera factor 4. Each entry corresponds to one CDR3 protein sequence from reads that TCRdb reprocessed, and DNA is not given. The V and J calls were not made by the authors but by TCRdb's processing. The sample's table lists a count of under 70,000 distinct CDR3 sequences. Jointly, the top ten make up around 4.9% of the sample.

This clonotype originated in a human donor in good health. Some clones in this sample may be carry-over from other donors' samples. Sequenced: naive CXCR3+ CD8+ T cells from blood. The cell subset or site label corresponds to: CD45RO-CCR7+CD27+CD95- naive CD8+ T cells expressing CXCR3 (TNR3+). The rearrangement joined TRBV6-5 to TRBJ2-1; checking the TCRdb D call of TRBD2 is not possible without DNA. The CDR3 sequence is CASSRPPRTWPDNEQFF.